This T cell receptor beta chain was recorded in a study of blood T cells in healthy people across ages. This CDR3 region has 15 residues. Germline trimming cut 5 bases from V and 2 bases from J; bases unmatched to any gene: 1. This clonotype was found many times. A J-beta primer mix and a sample-barcoded 5' primer were used in a second PCR of roughly 7 to 12 cycles. TCRdb re-analysed the 5' RACE reads in MiXCR, keeping a single row per CDR3 protein. The profile shows approximately 680,000 distinct CDR3 sequences, 32% of them singletons. The receptor was isolated from a woman aged 80 or over in good health. Sequencing was performed on blood. The chain employs TRBV12-3 or TRBV12-4 and TRBJ2-1; 12 bases fit TRBD2. The chain's CDR3 is CASSRLAGAYNEQFF. For the CDR3, the DNA is TGTGCCAGCAGTCGACTAGCGGGGGCCTACAATGAGCAGTTCTTC.